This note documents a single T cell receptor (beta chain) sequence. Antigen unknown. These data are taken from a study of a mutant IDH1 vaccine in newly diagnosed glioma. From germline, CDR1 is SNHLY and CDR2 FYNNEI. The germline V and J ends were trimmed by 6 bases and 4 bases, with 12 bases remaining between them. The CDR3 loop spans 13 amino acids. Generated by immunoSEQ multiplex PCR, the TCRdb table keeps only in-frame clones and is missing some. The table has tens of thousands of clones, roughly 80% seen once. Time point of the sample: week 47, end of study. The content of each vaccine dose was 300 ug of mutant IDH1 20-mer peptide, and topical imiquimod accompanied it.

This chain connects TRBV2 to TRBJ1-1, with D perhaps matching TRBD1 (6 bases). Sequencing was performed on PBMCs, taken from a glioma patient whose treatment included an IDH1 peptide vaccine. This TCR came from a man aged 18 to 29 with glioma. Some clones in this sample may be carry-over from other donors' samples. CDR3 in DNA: TGTGCCAGCAGAACCACAGGGTTCACTGAAGCTTTCTTT. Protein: CASRTTGFTEAFF.